What follows describes a single T cell receptor beta chain. The antigen remains unidentified. Using immunoSEQ multiplex PCR, the repertoire was profiled, and TCRdb retains in-frame clones only, with some absent. The repertoire holds some 250,000 clones, with more than 75% as singletons. This record comes from a study of cytomegalovirus exposure and HLA in healthy donors. Overall study findings and caveats: In a later analysis, first-cohort TCR clusters were found to tend to co-occur in the roughly 120 validation repertoires. Despite most TCR sequences being rare, some public TCRs occurred in many donors. Cytomegalovirus-associated status was assigned to 150 to 200 TCR beta chains.

Sequencing was performed on PBMCs. The clonotype was recovered from a woman under 40 in good health and CMV-seropositive.

The DNA for the CDR3 is TGCGCCAGCAGCCAGCTCGAGGGTATGAACACTGAAGCTTTCTTT. It yields the protein CASSQLEGMNTEAFF. The chain has TRBV4-1 and TRBJ1-1; D call uncertain. The V gene lost 3 bases and the J gene lost 0 bases, with 11 bases spanning the gap. The CDR3 is made up of 15 amino acids. Per germline, CDR1 MGHRA and CDR2 YSYEKL.